This paragraph covers one T cell receptor beta chain sequence. The target of this receptor is not known. Qualities for individual bases were not recorded, and no much larger clone is one base off. The cohort comprised 666 healthy bone marrow donors. At the time of sampling, every cohort member was nominally healthy, though immune exposures that went unrecorded were likely present. The donor was CMV seronegative and belonged to the group of 352 seronegative cohort members. Every donor gave a peripheral blood sample, and the peripheral blood mononuclear cells from that sample were used for TCR beta sequencing. The Qiagen DNeasy Blood Extraction Kit was used to extract genomic DNA from the blood cell samples. The library was obtained by the immunoSEQ multiplex PCR assay. For the multiplex PCR, a mixture combining 60 forward primers for TCR Vbeta segments and 13 reverse primers for TCR Jbeta segments was used. Amplification of the CDR3 region of rearranged TCR beta genes was performed with a multiplex PCR assay on genomic DNA. On the Illumina HiSeq System, the amplified TCR beta libraries were sequenced as 87-base-pair reads. The published analysis was carried out like this. A later analysis counted about 80 million unique TCR beta chains across the 700 or so repertoires, and about 10 million of these chains were shared by at least two donors. Raw reads were error-corrected and collapsed into unique sequences by a nearest-neighbor algorithm in which closely related sequences were merged to remove PCR and sequencing errors. To assign V, D and J gene segments, CDR3 sequences were aligned to IMGT reference sequences. For a sequence to be retained, a match of at least six nucleotides was required to both a V gene segment and a J gene segment. A rearrangement was called productive if the CDR3 had no stop codons and remained in frame with V and J, and every other rearrangement was called non-productive. Following IMGT convention, CDR3 was defined as the stretch from the second conserved V-encoded cysteine to the conserved J-encoded phenylalanine. The earlier analysis of roughly 590 of the donors excluded sequences that lacked an unambiguous match to a single V gene segment. An earlier analysis of roughly 590 of the donors called V segments functional above 56.7% productive rearrangements and segregating when the between-donor standard deviation exceeded 5%. A statistical classification framework was built to diagnose cytomegalovirus status from the catalog of TCR beta chain sequences. A later analysis assigned V and J genes by comparing TCR nucleotide sequences with IMGT/GENE-DB human TR gene sequences. The TCRdist pipeline was used in a later analysis to assign CDR3 sequences and most-parsimonious VDJ recombination scenarios. In a later analysis, every TCR beta chain was defined by the combination of its CDR3 amino acid sequence and its V-gene family, and reads without a unique V-gene family were dropped. In a later analysis, fewer than 650 highly shared, low-generation-probability nucleotide sequences were removed to address suspected cross-contamination and a sequencing artifact. A later analysis calculated a clonal expansion index for each public chain from normalized within-repertoire ranks of inferred template counts. A later analysis computed generation probabilities with a VDJ recombination model fitted to out-of-frame rearrangements, and checked the results against IGoR. In a later analysis, TCR-TCR, TCR-HLA and TCR-CMV co-occurrence was scored with hypergeometric tests, and a repertoire-size bias correction was applied to TCR pairs. To estimate false discovery rates, a later analysis permuted the HLA or CMV assignments 20 times. A later analysis grouped co-occurring TCRs with DBSCAN, adding TCRdist sequence similarity when clustering within HLA-allele-positive subsets. For co-occurrence clustering, repertoires with fewer than 30,000 or more than 120,000 public chains were excluded, along with about five repertoires with anomalous nucleotide sharing. TCRdb obtained this table from immuneACCESS and retained in-frame rearrangements with V and J assigned. These tables miss some clones; where compared with another copy, unresolved V genes account for less than half of the shortfall, and the remainder is unexplained. The DNA was the basis for D and trimming; V, J and clone size are from that table. The sample records 170,000 or so clones, 75% to 90% of which are singletons. In total, the top ten clones hold roughly 1.6% of the sample.

This specimen belongs to a study of cytomegalovirus exposure and HLA in healthy donors (dated by TCRdb to about 2017). For context, the study as a whole: An earlier analysis of approximately 590 of the donors reported 250 to 350 Gb of sequence data and 117 million unique TCR beta sequences from roughly 180 million T cells. In the later analysis, no new phenotypic data were used to find candidate immune exposures; instead, reliance was placed on TCR beta sequences and their occurrence across donors. The study aimed to test whether signatures of past pathogen exposure could be identified by cataloging public T cell receptors. Using immunosequencing, the study profiled T cell repertoires from about 620 subjects and related those repertoires to cytomegalovirus serostatus. Genome-wide SNP genotypes for about 65% of the roughly 700 donors were used in a later genetic analysis, which treated that subset as a discovery cohort. In addition to the first cohort of roughly 670 subjects, a separate validation cohort of approximately 130 different subjects was used. Donor age, sex, ethnicity and CMV serostatus were compiled alongside the repertoire data. The study combined high-throughput TCR immunosequencing, statistical association of individual TCRs with disease status, and machine learning to predict cytomegalovirus infection status. Both class I and class II loci were covered by HLA typing, at four-digit resolution. All discovery cohort repertoires had been generated on a single sequencing platform. Among about 410 genotyped donors of the cohort, an average of roughly 230,000 unique TCR beta nucleotide sequences was sequenced per donor, of which about 19% were non-productive. Typing coverage varied by locus: roughly 629-640 donors for A, B, C, DRB1 and DQB1; more than 500 for DQA1; around 610 for DPA1; around 490 for DPB1. In an earlier analysis of more than 550 of the donors, high-throughput TCR beta sequencing was used to judge whether each TCR beta V gene segment behaved as functional or pseudogenic. A later analysis re-analyzed previously published TCR beta repertoires from roughly 690 donors and added high-resolution HLA genotyping to study TCR occurrence patterns. Of the approximately 370 genotyped donors, 65% to 90% were placed in the genetic ancestry cluster associated with self-reported Caucasian donors. Roughly 5 DR-DQ haplotypes were handled as single units for association and clustering, since linkage in the cohort was strong. About 320 gigabases of sequencing data and tens of millions of unique TCR sequences were included in an early release covering several hundred HLA-typed donors. General findings and caveats noted by the study authors: In a later genetic analysis, a missense DCLRE1C variant was associated with V-gene and J-gene trimming of TCR beta chains, and the association was replicated in an independent cohort. Because HLA typing was unavailable for some donors at each locus, only the typed subset was used in association tests. Specific HLA alleles were associated with more than 15,000 TCR beta sequences at a false discovery rate of 0.05 in a later analysis. Roughly uniform sequencing depth across donors was assumed in presence/absence analyses, although this assumption may not hold. A few of the identified cytomegalovirus-associated TCR beta chains were confirmed in vitro to be specific for cytomegalovirus antigens. The sequencing pipeline was judged likely to have produced a cluster of highly shared sequence variants as a technical artifact. For the cohort, immune exposure information was limited to CMV serostatus. A later analysis found that HLA-associated TCR beta chains were more clonally expanded and had lower generation probabilities than equally common non-associated chains. Correlated functional status among segregating V segments might reflect linkage disequilibrium, but an unknown experimental factor could not be ruled out. In a later analysis, most CMV-associated TCR beta chains were found to appear HLA-restricted, with HLA associations seemingly driven largely by CMV exposure. In an earlier analysis of fewer than 700 of the donors, most TCR beta V segments appeared in productive rearrangements about 87% or about 30% of the time, broadly matching IMGT annotations. The study listed 164 TCR beta chains as associated with cytomegalovirus. In a later analysis, TCR association rates were found to vary across HLA loci, with the most associated TCRs seen for DRB1 alleles and the fewest for HLA-C alleles. In this cohort, only TCR beta chains were sequenced, and detectable features were limited by the absence of alpha or paired-chain data. Some IMGT-functional V segments, including TRBV6-2 and TRBV6-3, could not be told apart with the 87-base-pair reads, so those segments were excluded. Most TCR sequences were seen in very few donors, while some public TCRs were found in many individuals. Assigning TCR associations to individual alleles was difficult when HLA alleles, especially DR and DQ, strongly co-occurred. Because counts were too low, more than 15 rarely observed V segments, including chromosome 9 orphons, were left out of the earlier analysis of a few hundred of the donors. In both the original and validation cohorts, the classifier was reported to diagnose cytomegalovirus status with high specificity and sensitivity. A later genetic analysis reported fewer N-insertions in productive TCRs among donors in an Asian-associated ancestry cluster than the roughly 620-donor mean. According to the authors, the approach could potentially be generalized to other disease states and immunological phenotypes. Several of the top co-occurrence clusters appeared to be linked to parvovirus B19, influenza, CMV and Epstein-Barr virus, according to a later analysis. A further reported finding was that TCR beta sequences accurately predicted the HLA-A and HLA-B alleles for most subjects in the first cohort.

V and J are truncated by 2 bases and 4 bases respectively, leaving an intervening sequence of 15 bases. Including the terminal cysteine and phenylalanine, the CDR3 comprises 16 residues. CDR3 DNA is the only sequence kept; it has 48 bases, read in frame from the first base. CDR1 and CDR2, per the germline V gene, are MNHNS and SASEGT. This receptor chain uses TRBV6-1 and TRBJ1-5; a confident D gene designation cannot be given. The specimen was PBMCs. The origin of this receptor is a man over 45 in good health and CMV-seronegative. For the CDR3, the sequence is CASSENGPGANQPQHF. The DNA is as follows: TGTGCCAGCAGTGAAAACGGACCGGGAGCGAATCAGCCCCAGCATTTT.